This TCR beta chain was found in a study of CD8 T cell repertoires and HIV-1 epitope variants. Across the whole study: Enriched T cells were co-cultured with equal numbers of autologous T cell-negative antigen-presenting cells. Study-level points and caveats: Of roughly nine antigen-specific beta clonotypes, six appeared to cross-react with escape variants.

This clone was seen a few times. The target antigen is unknown. This CDR3 is also generated by other DNA sequences in the sample. Method: immunoSEQ multiplex PCR; TCRdb's copy keeps in-frame clones and lacks some. The top ten hold over 30% of the sample, which has fewer than 5,500 clones, around 66% seen once. The V end lost 2 bases, the J end lost 5 bases, and 6 bases lay between the germline ends. The CDR3 has 12 residues. Germline lookup yields CDR1 ENHRY and CDR2 SYGVKD. The chain is built from TRBV10-3 and TRBJ1-1, with D uncertain. Specimen: cultured CD8+ T cells derived from PBMCs. This receptor was taken from a male donor with HIV. CDR3 residues: CAISEGDTEAFF. CDR3 DNA: TGTGCCATCAGTGAGGGGGATACTGAAGCTTTCTTT.